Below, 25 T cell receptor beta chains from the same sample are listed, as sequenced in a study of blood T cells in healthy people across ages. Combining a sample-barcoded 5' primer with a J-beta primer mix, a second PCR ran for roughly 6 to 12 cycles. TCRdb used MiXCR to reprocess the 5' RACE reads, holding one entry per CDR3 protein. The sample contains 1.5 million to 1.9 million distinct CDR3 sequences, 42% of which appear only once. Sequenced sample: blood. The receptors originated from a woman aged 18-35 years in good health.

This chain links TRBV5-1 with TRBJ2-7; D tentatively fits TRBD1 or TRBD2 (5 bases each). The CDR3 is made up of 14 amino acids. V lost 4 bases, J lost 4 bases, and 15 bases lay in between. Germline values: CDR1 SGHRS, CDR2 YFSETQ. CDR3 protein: CASSPGRLQYEQYF. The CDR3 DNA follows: TGCGCCAGCAGCCCGGGACGGCTGCAATACGAGCAGTACTTC. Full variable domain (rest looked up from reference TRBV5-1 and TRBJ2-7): KAGVTQTPRYLIKTRGQQVTLSCSPISGHRSVSWYQQTPGQGLQFLFEYFSETQRNKGNFPGRFSGRQFSNSRSEMNVSTLELGDSALYLCASSPGRLQYEQYFGPGTRLTVT.

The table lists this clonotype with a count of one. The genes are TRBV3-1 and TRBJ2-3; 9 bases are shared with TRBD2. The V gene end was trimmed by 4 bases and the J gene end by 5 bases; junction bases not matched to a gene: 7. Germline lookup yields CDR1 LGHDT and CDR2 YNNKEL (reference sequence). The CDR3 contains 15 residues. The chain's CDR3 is CASSPLAGERDTQYF. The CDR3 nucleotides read TGTGCCAGCAGCCCTTTAGCGGGGGAGAGAGATACGCAGTATTTT.

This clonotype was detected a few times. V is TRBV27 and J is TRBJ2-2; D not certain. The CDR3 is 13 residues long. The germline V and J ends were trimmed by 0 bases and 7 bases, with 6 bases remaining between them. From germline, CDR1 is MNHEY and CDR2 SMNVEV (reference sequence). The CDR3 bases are TGTGCCAGCAGTTTATCGGGGATCGGGGAGCTGTTTTTT. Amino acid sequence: CASSLSGIGELFF.

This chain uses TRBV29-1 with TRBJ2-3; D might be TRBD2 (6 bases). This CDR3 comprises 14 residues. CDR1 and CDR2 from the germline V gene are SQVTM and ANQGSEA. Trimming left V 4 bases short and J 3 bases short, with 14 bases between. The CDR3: CSVVVLAETDTQYF. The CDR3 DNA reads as TGCAGCGTTGTTGTACTAGCAGAAACAGATACGCAGTATTTT.

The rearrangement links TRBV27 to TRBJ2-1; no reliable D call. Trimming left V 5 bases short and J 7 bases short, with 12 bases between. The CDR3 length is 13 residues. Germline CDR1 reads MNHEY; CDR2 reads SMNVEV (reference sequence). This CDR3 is CASSGLSSNEQFF. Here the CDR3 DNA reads TGTGCCAGCAGTGGGTTGAGCTCTAATGAGCAGTTCTTC.

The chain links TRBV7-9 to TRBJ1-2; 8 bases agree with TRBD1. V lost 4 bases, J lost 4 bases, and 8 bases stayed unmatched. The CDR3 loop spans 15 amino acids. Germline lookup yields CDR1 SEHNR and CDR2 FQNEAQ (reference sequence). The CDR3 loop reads CASSSRTGRIYGYTF. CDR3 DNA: TGTGCCAGCAGCTCCCGGACAGGGCGGATCTATGGCTACACCTTC.

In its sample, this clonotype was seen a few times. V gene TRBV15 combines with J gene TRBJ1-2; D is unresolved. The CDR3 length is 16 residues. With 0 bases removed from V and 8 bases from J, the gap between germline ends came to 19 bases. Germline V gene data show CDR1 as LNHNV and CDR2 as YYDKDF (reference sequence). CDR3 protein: CATSRDILFSPAGYTF. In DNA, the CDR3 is TGTGCCACCAGCAGAGATATCCTCTTTTCGCCCGCGGGCTACACCTTC.

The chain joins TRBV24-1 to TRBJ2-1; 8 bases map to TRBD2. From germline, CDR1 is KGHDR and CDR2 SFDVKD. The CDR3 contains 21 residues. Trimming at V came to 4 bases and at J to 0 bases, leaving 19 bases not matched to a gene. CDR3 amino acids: CATSDPGTRYKWASSYNEQFF. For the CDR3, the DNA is TGTGCCACCAGTGACCCCGGGACTAGGTATAAGTGGGCGAGCTCCTACAATGAGCAGTTCTTC.

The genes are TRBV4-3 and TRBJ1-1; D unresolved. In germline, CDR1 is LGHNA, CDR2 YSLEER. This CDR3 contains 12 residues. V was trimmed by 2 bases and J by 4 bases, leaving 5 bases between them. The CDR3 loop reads CASSQFGTEAFF. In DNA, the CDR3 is TGCGCCAGCAGCCAATTTGGCACTGAAGCTTTCTTT.

The CDR3 loop is CSASLQRSPYAQYF. For the CDR3, the DNA is TGCAGTGCCTCACTGCAACGCTCCCCGTATGCGCAGTATTTT. The chain combines TRBV20-1 with TRBJ2-3, with D uncertain. Trimming pared 6 bases from V and 10 bases from J, leaving 23 bases between. This CDR3 contains 14 residues. The germline V gene encodes CDR1 DFQATT and CDR2 SNEGSKA (reference sequence).

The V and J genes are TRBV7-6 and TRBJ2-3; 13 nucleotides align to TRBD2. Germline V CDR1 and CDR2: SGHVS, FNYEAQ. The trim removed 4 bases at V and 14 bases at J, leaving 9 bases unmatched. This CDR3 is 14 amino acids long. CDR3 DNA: TGTGCCAGCAGCTCCGGGACTAGCGGGACCCTGCCGTATTTT. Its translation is CASSSGTSGTLPYF.

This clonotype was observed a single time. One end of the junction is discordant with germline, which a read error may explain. CDR3 in amino acids: CSVGVRDYSEKFF. CDR3 DNA: TGCAGCGTTGGGGTCCGGGACTACAGTGAGAAGTTCTTC. The V and J genes are TRBV29-1 and TRBJ2-1, with 7 bases that match TRBD2. The germline V gene has CDR1 SQVTM and CDR2 ANQGSEA. The CDR3 covers 13 residues.

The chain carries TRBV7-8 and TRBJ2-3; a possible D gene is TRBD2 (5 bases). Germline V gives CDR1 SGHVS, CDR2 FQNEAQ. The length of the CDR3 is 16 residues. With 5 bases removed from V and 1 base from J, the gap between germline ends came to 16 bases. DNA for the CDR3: TGTGCCAGCAGCCCCTCTTCTGGCGGGCGCACAGATACGCAGTATTTT. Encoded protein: CASSPSSGGRTDTQYF.

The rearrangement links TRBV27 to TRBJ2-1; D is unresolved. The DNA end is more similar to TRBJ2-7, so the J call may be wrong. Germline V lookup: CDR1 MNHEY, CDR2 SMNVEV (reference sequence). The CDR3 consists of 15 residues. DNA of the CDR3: TGTGCCAGCAGTTTATCTAAGGGCGCCTACAATGAGCAGTACTTC. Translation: CASSLSKGAYNEQYF.

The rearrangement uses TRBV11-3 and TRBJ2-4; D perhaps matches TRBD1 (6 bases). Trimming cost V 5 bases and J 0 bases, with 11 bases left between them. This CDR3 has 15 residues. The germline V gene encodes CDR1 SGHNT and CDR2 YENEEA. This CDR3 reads CASSPDSQAKNIQYF. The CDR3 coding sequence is TGTGCCAGCAGCCCGGACAGTCAAGCCAAAAACATTCAGTACTTC.

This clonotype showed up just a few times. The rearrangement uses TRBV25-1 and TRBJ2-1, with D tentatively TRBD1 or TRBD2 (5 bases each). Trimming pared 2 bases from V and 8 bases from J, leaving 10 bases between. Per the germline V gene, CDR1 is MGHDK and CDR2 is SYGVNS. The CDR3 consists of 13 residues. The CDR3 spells CASSETRGHEQFF. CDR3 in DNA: TGTGCCAGCAGTGAAACTAGGGGCCATGAGCAGTTCTTC.

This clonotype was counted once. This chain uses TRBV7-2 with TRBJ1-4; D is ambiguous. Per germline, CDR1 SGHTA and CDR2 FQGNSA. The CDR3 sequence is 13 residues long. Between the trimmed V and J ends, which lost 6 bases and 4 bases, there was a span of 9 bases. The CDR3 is CASRVQVNEKLFF. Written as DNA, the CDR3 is TGTGCCAGCAGAGTGCAGGTTAATGAAAAACTGTTTTTT.

CDR3 amino acids: CASSVQGVDTQYF. CDR3 nucleotide sequence: TGTGCCAGCAGCGTGCAGGGGGTTGATACGCAGTATTTT. The V call is TRBV9, the J call TRBJ2-3, with TRBD1 identical over 7 bases. In germline, CDR1 is SGDLS, CDR2 YYNGEE. CDR3 length: 13 amino acids. The ends lost 2 bases at V and 6 bases at J; junction bases unmatched: 3.

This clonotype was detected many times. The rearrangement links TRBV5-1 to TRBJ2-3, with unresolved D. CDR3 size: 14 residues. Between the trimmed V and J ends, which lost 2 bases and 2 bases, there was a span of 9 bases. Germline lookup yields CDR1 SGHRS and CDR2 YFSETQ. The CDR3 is CASSLEGYTDTQYF. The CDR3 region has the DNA TGCGCCAGCAGCTTAGAAGGGTACACAGATACGCAGTATTTT.

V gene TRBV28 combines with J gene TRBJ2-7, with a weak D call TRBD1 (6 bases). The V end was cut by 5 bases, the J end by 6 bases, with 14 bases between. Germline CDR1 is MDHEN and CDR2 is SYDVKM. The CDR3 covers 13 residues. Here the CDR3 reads CASSSYRVPEQYF. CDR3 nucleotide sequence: TGTGCCAGCAGTAGTTACAGGGTTCCCGAGCAGTACTTC.

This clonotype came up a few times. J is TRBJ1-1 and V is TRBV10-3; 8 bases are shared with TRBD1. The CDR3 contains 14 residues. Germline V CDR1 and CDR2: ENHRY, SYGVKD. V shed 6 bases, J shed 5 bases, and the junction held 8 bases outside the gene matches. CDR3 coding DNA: TGTGCCATCAGACAAACAGGGGGTGAGACTGAAGCTTTCTTT. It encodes CAIRQTGGETEAFF.

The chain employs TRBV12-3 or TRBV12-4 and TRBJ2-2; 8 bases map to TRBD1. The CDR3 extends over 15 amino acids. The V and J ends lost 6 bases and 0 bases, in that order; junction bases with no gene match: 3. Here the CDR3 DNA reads TGTGCCAGCAGACGGACAGGGACGAACACCGGGGAGCTGTTTTTT. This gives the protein CASRRTGTNTGELFF.

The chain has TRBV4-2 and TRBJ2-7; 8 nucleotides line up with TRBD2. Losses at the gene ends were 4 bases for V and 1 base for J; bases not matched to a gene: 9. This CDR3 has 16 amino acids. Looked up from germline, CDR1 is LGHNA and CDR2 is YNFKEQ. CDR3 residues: CASSRDLASGSYEQYF. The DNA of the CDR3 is TGTGCCAGCAGCCGGGACCTGGCTAGCGGGTCCTACGAGCAGTACTTC.

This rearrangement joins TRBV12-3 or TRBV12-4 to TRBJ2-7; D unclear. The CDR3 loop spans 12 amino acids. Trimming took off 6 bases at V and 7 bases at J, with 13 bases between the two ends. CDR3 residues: CASSQLGLEQYF. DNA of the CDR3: TGTGCCAGCAGCCAACTCGGGCTTGAGCAGTACTTC.

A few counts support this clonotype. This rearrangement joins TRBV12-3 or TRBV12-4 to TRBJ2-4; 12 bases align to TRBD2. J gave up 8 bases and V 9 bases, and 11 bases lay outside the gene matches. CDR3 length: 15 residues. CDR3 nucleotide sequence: TGTGCCAGTAGTGGCCTAGCGGGGGGGCCTTACATTCAGTACTTC. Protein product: CASSGLAGGPYIQYF.